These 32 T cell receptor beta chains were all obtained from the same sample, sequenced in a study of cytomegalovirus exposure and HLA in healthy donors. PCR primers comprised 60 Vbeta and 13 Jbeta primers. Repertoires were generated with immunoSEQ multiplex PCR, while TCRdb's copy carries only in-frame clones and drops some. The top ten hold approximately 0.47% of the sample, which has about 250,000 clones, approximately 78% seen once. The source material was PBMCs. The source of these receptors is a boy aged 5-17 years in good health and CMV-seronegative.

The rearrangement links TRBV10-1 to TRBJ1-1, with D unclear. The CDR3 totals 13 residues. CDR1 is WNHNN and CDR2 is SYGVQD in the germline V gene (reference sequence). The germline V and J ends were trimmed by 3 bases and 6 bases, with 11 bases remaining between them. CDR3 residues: CASSDNTRAEAFF. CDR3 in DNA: TGCGCCAGCAGTGACAACACGAGGGCTGAAGCTTTCTTT.

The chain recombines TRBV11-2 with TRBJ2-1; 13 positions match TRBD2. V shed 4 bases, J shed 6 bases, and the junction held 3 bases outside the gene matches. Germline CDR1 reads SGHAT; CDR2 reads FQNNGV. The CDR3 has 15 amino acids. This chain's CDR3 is CASSSWTSGGNEQFF. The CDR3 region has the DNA TGTGCCAGCAGCTCCTGGACTAGCGGGGGCAATGAGCAGTTCTTC. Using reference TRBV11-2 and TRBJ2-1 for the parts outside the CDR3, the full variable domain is EAGVAQSPRYKIIEKRQSVAFWCNPISGHATLYWYQQILGQGPKLLIQFQNNGVVDDSQLPKDRFSAERLKGVDSTLKIQPAKLEDSAVYLCASSSWTSGGNEQFFGPGTRLTVL.

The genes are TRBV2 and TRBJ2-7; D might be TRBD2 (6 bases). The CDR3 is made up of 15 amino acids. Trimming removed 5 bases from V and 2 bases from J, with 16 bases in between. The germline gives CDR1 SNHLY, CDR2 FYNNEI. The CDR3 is CASSRRGGPTYEQYF. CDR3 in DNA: TGTGCCAGCAGTCGGCGGGGCGGTCCGACCTACGAGCAGTACTTC.

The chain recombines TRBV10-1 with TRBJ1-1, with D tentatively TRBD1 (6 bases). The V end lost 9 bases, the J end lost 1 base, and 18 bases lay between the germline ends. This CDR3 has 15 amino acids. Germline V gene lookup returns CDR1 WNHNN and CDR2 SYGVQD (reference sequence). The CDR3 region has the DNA TGCGCCAGTAGAGACAGGCTTGCTCAGAACACTGAAGCTTTCTTT. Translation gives CASRDRLAQNTEAFF.

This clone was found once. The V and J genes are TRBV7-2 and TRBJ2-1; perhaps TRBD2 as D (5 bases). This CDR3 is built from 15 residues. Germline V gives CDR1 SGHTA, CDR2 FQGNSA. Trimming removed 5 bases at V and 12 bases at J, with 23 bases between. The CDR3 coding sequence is TGTGCCAGCAGCCCCGCCAGCGGACCGCTTTCGGGGCAGTTCTTC. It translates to CASSPASGPLSGQFF.

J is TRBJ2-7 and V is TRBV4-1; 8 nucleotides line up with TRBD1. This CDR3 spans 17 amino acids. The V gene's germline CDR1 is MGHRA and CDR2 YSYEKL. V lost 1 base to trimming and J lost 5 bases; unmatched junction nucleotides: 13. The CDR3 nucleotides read TGCGCCAGCAGCCAAGTTAGGGGTCAGACAGGGGACAACGAGCAGTACTTC. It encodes CASSQVRGQTGDNEQYF.

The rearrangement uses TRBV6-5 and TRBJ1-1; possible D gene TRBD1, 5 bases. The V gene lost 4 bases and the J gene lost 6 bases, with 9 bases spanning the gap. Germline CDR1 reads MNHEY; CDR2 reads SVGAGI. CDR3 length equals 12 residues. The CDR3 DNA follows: TGTGCCAGCAGTTTAAGGGGTGCTGAAGCTTTCTTT. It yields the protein CASSLRGAEAFF.

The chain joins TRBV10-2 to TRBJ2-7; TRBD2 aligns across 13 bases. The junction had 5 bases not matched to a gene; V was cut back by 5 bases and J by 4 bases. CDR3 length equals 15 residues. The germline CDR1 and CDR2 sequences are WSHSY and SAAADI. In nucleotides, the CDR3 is TGCGCCAGCAGTTCCGGACTAGCGGGAGTATACGAGCAGTACTTC. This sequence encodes CASSSGLAGVYEQYF.

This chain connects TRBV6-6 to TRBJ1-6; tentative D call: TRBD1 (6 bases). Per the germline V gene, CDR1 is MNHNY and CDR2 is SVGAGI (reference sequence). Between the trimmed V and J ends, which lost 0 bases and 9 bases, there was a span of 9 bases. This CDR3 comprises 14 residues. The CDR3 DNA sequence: TGTGCCAGCAGTTACTCTCAGGGGAGTTCACCCCTCCACTTT. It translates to CASSYSQGSSPLHF.

The CDR3 is CASSGNSYGYTF. The CDR3 region has the DNA TGTGCCAGCAGCGGTAACAGTTATGGCTACACCTTC. The chain joins TRBV11-2 to TRBJ1-2, with D unresolved. Germline V lookup: CDR1 SGHAT, CDR2 FQNNGV. CDR3 length: 12 amino acids. V was cut by 5 bases and J by 5 bases, with 9 bases left in between.

CDR3 nucleotides: TGTGCCAGTAGTCACCAGGGGACTGAAGCTTTCTTT. It codes for CASSHQGTEAFF. The J gene is TRBJ1-1, the V gene TRBV19; D may be TRBD1 (6 bases). This CDR3 region has 12 residues. Deletions cut 5 bases from V and 5 bases from J, with 9 bases between. The germline V gene has CDR1 LNHDA and CDR2 SQIVND (reference sequence).

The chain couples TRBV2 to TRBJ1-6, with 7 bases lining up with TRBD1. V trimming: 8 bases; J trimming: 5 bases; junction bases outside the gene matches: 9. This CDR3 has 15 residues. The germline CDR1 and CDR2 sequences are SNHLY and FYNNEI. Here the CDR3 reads CASPKGGTDNSPLHF. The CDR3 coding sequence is TGTGCCAGCCCTAAAGGGGGGACAGATAATTCACCCCTCCACTTT.

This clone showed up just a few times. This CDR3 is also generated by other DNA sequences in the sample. CDR3 residues: CASSLGTSGETQYF. The CDR3 DNA follows: TGCGCCAGCAGCTTGGGGACTAGCGGAGAGACCCAGTACTTC. The chain uses TRBV5-1 and TRBJ2-5, with 10 bases lining up with TRBD2. The CDR3 contains 14 residues. Germline V gene sequence: CDR1 SGHRS, CDR2 YFSETQ. The junction had 0 bases not matched to a gene; V was cut back by 0 bases and J by 4 bases. Drawing the rest from reference TRBV5-1 and TRBJ2-5, the complete variable domain is KAGVTQTPRYLIKTRGQQVTLSCSPISGHRSVSWYQQTPGQGLQFLFEYFSETQRNKGNFPGRFSGRQFSNSRSEMNVSTLELGDSALYLCASSLGTSGETQYFGPGTRLLVL.

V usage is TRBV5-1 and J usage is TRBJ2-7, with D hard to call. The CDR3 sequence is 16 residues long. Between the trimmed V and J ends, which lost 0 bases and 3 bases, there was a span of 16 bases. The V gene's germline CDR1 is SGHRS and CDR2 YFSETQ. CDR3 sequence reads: CASSLGLAATGYEQYF. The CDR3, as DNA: TGCGCCAGCAGCTTGGGGCTGGCAGCCACGGGCTACGAGCAGTACTTC. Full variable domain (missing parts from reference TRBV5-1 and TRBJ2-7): KAGVTQTPRYLIKTRGQQVTLSCSPISGHRSVSWYQQTPGQGLQFLFEYFSETQRNKGNFPGRFSGRQFSNSRSEMNVSTLELGDSALYLCASSLGLAATGYEQYFGPGTRLTVT.

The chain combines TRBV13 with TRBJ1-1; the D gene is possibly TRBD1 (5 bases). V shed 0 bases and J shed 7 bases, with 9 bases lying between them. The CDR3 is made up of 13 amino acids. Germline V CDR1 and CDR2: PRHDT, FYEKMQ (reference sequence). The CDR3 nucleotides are TGTGCCAGCAGCTTAGGCGTTAGGGGTGAAGCTTTCTTT. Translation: CASSLGVRGEAFF.

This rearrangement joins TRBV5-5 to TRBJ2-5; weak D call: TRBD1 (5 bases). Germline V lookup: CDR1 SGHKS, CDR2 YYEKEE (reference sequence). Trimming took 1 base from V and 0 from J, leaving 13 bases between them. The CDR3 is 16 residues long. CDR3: CASSLRYLDNQETQYF. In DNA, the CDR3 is TGTGCCAGCAGCTTGAGGTATTTGGACAACCAAGAGACCCAGTACTTC.

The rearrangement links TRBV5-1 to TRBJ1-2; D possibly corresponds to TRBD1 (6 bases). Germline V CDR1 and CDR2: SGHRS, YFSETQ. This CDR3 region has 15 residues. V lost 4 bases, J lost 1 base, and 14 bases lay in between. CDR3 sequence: CASSPGTPHNYGYTF. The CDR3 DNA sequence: TGCGCCAGCAGCCCCGGGACACCACATAACTATGGCTACACCTTC.

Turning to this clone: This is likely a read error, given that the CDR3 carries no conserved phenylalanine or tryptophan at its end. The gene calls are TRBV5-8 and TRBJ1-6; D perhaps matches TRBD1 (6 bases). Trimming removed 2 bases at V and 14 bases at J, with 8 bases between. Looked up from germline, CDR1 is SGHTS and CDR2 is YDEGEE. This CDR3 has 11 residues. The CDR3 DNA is TGTGCCAGCAGCTTAGGGGGAGCCCTCCACCTT. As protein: CASSLGGALHL.

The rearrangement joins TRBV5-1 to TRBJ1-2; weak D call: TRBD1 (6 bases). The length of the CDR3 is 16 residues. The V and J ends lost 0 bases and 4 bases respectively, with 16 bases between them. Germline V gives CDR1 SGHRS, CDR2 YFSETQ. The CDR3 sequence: CASSLEVTGYLYGYTF. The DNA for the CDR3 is TGCGCCAGCAGCTTGGAGGTGACAGGTTATCTCTATGGCTACACCTTC. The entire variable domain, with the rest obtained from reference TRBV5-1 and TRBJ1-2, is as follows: KAGVTQTPRYLIKTRGQQVTLSCSPISGHRSVSWYQQTPGQGLQFLFEYFSETQRNKGNFPGRFSGRQFSNSRSEMNVSTLELGDSALYLCASSLEVTGYLYGYTFGSGTRLTVV.

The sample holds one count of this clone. CDR3 in DNA: TGCAGCGTTGTTGGCGGGAGCCAAGAGACCCAGTACTTC. Its protein is CSVVGGSQETQYF. V usage is TRBV29-1 and J usage is TRBJ2-5; 7 bases align to TRBD2. V trimming: 4 bases; J trimming: 1 base; junction bases outside the gene matches: 3. The germline V gene has CDR1 SQVTM and CDR2 ANQGSEA. The CDR3 runs 13 residues.

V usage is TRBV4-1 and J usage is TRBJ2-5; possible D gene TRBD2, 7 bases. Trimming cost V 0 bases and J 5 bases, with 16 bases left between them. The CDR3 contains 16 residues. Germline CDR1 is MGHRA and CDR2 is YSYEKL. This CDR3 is CASSQETGGWGETQYF. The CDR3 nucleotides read TGCGCCAGCAGCCAAGAGACGGGGGGCTGGGGTGAGACCCAGTACTTC.

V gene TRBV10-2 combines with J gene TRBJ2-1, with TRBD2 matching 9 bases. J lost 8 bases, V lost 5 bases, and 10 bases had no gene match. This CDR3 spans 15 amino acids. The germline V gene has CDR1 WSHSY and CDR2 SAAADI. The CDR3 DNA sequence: TGCGCCAGCAGTAAAGCGGGGGGCATGTCGGATGAGCAGTTCTTC. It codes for CASSKAGGMSDEQFF.

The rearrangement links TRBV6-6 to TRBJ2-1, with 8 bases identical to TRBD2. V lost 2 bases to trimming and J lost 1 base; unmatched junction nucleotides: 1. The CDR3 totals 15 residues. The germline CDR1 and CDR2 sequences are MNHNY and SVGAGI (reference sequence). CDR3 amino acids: CASSYGTSSYNEQFF. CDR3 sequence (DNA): TGTGCCAGCAGTTACGGGACTAGTTCCTACAATGAGCAGTTCTTC.

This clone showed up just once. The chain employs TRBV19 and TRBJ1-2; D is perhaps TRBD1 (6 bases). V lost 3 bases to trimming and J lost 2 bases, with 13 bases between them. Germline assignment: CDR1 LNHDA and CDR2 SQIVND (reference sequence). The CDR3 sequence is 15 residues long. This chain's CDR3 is CASSIGYRANYGYTF. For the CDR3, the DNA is TGTGCCAGTAGTATCGGCTACAGGGCAAACTATGGCTACACCTTC.

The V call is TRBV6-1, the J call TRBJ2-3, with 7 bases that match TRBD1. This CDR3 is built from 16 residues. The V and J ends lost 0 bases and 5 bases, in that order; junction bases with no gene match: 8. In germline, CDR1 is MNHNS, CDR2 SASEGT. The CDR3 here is CASSEARGGDEDTQYF. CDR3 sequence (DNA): TGTGCCAGCAGTGAAGCTAGAGGGGGCGACGAAGATACGCAGTATTTT.

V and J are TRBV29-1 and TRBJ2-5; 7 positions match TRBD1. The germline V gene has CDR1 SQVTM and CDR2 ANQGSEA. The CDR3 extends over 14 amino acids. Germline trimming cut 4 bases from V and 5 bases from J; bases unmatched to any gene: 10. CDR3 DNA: TGCAGCGTTGGTCGGTCACAGGGGATGGAGACCCAGTACTTC. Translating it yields CSVGRSQGMETQYF.

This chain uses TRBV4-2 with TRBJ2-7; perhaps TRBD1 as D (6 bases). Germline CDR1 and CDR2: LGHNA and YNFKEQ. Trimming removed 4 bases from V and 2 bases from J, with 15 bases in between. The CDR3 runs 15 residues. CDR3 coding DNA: TGTGCCAGCAGCCCCCACAGGGAATCCGCCTACGAGCAGTACTTC. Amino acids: CASSPHRESAYEQYF.

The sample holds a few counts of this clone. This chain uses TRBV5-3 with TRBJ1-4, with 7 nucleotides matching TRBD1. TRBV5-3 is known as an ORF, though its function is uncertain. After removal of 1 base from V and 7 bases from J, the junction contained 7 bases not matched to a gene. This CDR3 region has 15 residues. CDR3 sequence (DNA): TGTGCCAGAAGCTTGTCTACGAGGACAGGTGAAAAACTGTTTTTT. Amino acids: CARSLSTRTGEKLFF.

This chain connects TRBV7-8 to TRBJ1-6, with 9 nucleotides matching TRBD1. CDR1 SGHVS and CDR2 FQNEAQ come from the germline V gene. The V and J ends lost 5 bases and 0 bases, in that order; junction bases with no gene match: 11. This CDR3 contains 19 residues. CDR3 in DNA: TGTGCCAGCAGCACGGTACAGGGGGCGGTTAGCTCCTATAATTCACCCCTCCACTTT. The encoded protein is CASSTVQGAVSSYNSPLHF.

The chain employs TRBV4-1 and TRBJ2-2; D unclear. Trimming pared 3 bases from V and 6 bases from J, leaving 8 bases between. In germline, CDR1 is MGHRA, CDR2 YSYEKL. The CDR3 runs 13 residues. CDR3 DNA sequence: TGCGCCAGCAGCCACCCAGGATCCGGGGAGCTGTTTTTT. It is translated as CASSHPGSGELFF.

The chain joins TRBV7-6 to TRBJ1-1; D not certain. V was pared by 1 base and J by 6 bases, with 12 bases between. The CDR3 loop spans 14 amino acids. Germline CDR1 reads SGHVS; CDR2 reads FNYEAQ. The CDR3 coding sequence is TGTGCCAGCAGCTTAGTAAGTGGAGGAGCTGAAGCTTTCTTT. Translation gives CASSLVSGGAEAFF.

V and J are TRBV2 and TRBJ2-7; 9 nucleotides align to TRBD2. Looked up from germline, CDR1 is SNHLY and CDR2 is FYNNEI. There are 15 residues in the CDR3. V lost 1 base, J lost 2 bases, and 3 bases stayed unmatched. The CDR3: CASSEEGGGAYEQYF. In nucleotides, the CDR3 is TGTGCCAGCAGTGAAGAGGGCGGGGGGGCCTACGAGCAGTACTTC. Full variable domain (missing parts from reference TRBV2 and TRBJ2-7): EPEVTQTPSHQVTQMGQEVILRCVPISNHLYFYWYRQILGQKVEFLVSFYNNEISEKSEIFDDQFSVERPDGSNFTLKIRSTKLEDSAMYFCASSEEGGGAYEQYFGPGTRLTVT.